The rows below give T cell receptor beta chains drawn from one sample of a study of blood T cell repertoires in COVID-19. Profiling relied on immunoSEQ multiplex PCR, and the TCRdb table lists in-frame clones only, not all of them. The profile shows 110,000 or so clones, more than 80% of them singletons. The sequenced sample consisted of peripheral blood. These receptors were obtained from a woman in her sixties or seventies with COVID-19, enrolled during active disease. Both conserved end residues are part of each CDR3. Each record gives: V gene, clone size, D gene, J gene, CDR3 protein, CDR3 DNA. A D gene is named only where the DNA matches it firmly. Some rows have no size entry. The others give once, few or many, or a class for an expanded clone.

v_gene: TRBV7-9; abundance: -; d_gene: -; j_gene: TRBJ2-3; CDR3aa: CASSLASRALINTQYF; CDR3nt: TGTGCCAGCAGCTTAGCGTCGCGGGCCCTAATAAATACGCAGTATTTT
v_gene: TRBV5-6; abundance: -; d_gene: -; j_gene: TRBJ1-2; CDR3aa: CASSFRRNYGYTF; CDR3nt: TGTGCCAGCAGCTTTCGCAGGAATTATGGCTACACCTTC
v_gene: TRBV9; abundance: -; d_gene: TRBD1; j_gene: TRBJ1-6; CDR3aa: CASSAAKGQGPSYNSPLHF; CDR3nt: TGTGCCAGCAGCGCCGCCAAGGGACAGGGTCCTTCCTATAATTCACCCCTCCACTTT
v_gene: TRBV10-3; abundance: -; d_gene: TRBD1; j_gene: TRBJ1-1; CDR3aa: CAISERLAGGLNTEAFF; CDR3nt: TGTGCCATCAGTGAGCGGCTGGCAGGGGGCTTGAACACTGAAGCTTTCTTT
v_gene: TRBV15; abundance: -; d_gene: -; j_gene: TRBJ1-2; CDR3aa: CATAISQGSLRDYTF; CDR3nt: TGTGCCACCGCTATAAGCCAAGGGAGCCTTCGGGACTACACCTTC
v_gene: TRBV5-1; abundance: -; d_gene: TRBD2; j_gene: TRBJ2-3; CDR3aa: CASSLGTSGEADTQYF; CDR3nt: TGCGCCAGCAGCCTTGGGACTAGCGGGGAGGCAGATACGCAGTATTTT
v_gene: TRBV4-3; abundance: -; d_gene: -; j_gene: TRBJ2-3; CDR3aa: CASSLRPARGSTDTQYF; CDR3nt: TGCGCCAGCAGCCTTCGCCCGGCCCGGGGTAGCACAGATACGCAGTATTTT
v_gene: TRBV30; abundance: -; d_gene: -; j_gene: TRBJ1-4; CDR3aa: CAWSVPTGGSEKLFF; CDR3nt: TGTGCCTGGAGTGTCCCCACGGGGGGCAGCGAAAAACTGTTTTTT
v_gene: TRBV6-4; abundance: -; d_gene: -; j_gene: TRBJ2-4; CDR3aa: CASSESPGGRDIQYF; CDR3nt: TGTGCCAGCAGTGAATCTCCCGGGGGGCGAGACATTCAGTACTTC
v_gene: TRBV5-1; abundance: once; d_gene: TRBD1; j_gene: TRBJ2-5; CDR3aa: CASSWTGLEETQYF; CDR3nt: TGCGCCAGCAGCTGGACAGGGTTGGAAGAGACCCAGTACTTC
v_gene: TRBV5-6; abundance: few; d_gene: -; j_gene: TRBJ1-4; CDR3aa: CASGRYRGAATNEKLFF; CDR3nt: TGTGCCAGCGGCCGATACCGTGGGGCCGCCACTAATGAAAAACTGTTTTTT
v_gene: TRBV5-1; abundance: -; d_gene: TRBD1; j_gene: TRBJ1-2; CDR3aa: CASSLDRGRGYGYTF; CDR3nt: TGCGCCAGCAGCTTGGACAGGGGCCGGGGCTATGGCTACACCTTC
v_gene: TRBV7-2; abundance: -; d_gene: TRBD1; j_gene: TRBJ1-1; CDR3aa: CASSPQGALGNTEAFF; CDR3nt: TGTGCCAGCAGCCCACAGGGGGCATTAGGCAACACTGAAGCTTTCTTT
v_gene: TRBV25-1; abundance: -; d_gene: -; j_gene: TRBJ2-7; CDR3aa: CASTPESSGGTYEQYF; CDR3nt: TGTGCCAGCACTCCGGAATCTTCCGGGGGAACCTACGAGCAGTACTTC
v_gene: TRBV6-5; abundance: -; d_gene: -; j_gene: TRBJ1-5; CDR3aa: CASSYRVSNQPQHF; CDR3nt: TGTGCCAGCAGTTACCGGGTGAGCAATCAGCCCCAGCATTTT
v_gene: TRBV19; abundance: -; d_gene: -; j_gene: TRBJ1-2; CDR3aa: CASSRPGHLNYGYTF; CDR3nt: TGTGCCAGTAGTAGGCCGGGACATCTCAACTATGGCTACACCTTC
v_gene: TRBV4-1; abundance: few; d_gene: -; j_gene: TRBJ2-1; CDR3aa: CASSQDLVRGQRYNEQFF; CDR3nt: TGCGCCAGCAGCCAAGACCTCGTGCGGGGGCAAAGATACAATGAGCAGTTCTTC
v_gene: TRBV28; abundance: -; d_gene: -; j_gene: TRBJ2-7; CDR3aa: CASTVGGPLQGEQYF; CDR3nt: TGTGCCAGCACCGTTGGAGGACCCTTACAGGGCGAGCAGTACTTC
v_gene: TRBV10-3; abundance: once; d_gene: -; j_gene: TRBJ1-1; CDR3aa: CAIRTGNTEAFF; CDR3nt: TGTGCCATCAGGACAGGGAACACTGAAGCTTTCTTT
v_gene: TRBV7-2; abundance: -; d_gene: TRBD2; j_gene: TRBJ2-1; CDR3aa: CASSSGTSDEQFF; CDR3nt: TGTGCCAGCAGCTCTGGAACTAGCGATGAGCAGTTCTTC
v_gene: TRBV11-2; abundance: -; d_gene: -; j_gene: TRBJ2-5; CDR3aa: CASSLSFAGLETQYF; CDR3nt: TGTGCCAGCAGCTTAAGTTTTGCGGGTTTAGAGACCCAGTACTTC
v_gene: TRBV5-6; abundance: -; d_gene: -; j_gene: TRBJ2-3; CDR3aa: CASSLFLTDTQYF; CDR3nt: TGTGCCAGCAGCTTGTTTCTCACAGATACGCAGTATTTT
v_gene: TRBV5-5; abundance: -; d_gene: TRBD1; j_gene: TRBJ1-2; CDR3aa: CASSFFGQGPYGYTF; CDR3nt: TGTGCCAGCAGCTTTTTCGGACAGGGCCCCTATGGCTACACCTTC
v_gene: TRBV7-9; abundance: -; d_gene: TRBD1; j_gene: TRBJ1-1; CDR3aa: CASSSGLTGHLEAFF; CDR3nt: TGTGCCAGCAGCTCGGGCCTGACAGGGCATTTGGAAGCTTTCTTT
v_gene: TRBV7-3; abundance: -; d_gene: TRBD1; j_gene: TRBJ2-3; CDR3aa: CASSASGQGTDTQYF; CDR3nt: TGTGCCAGCAGCGCTTCGGGACAGGGGACAGATACGCAGTATTTT
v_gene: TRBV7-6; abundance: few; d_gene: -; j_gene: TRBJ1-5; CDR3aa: CASSSRTANNQPQHF; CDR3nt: TGTGCCAGCAGCTCCCGGACAGCTAACAATCAGCCCCAGCATTTT
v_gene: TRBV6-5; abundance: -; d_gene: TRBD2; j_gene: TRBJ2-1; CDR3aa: CASRPGTSPYNEQFF; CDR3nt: TGTGCCAGCAGACCGGGGACTAGCCCCTACAATGAGCAGTTCTTC
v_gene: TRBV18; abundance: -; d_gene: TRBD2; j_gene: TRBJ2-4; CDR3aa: CASSPLGLAGGKGAKNIQYF; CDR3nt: TGTGCCAGCTCACCGTTAGGACTAGCGGGGGGAAAGGGGGCCAAAAACATTCAGTACTTC
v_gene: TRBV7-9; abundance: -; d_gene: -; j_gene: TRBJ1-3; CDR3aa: CASSPKRSSGNTIYF; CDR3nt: TGTGCCAGCAGCCCGAAGAGGAGCTCTGGAAACACCATATATTTT
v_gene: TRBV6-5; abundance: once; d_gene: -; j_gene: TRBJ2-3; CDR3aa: CASSPMGTSTDTQYF; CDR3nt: TGTGCCAGCAGTCCGATGGGCACTAGCACAGATACGCAGTATTTT
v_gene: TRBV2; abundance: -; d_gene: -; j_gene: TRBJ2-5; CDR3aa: CASYRLVGRAETQYF; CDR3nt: TGTGCCAGCTATCGGTTAGTAGGCAGGGCAGAGACCCAGTACTTC
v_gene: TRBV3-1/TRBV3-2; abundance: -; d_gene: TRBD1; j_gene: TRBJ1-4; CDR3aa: CASSQAHRGEKLFF; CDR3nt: TGTGCCAGCAGCCAAGCCCACAGGGGTGAAAAACTGTTTTTT
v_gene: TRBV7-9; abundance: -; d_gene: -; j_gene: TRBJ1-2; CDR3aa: CASSLGGKDGYTF; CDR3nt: TGTGCCAGCAGCTTGGGGGGGAAGGATGGCTACACCTTC
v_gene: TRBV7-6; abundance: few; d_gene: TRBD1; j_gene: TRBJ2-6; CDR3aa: CASSGGQGRSGANVLTF; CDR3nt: TGTGCCAGCAGCGGGGGACAGGGTAGAAGTGGGGCCAACGTCCTGACTTTC
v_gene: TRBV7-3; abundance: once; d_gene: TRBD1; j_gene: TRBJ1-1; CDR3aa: CASSRPGQGAEMAFF; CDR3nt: TGTGCCAGCAGCCGGCCGGGACAGGGGGCTGAAATGGCTTTCTTT
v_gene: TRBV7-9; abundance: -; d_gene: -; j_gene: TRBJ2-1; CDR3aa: CASSPSSYNEQFF; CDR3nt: TGTGCCAGCAGCCCCAGCTCCTACAATGAGCAGTTCTTC
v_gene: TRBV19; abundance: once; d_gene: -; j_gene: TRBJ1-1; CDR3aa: CASSIVGEGPEAFF; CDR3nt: TGTGCCAGTAGTATAGTTGGGGAGGGCCCTGAAGCTTTCTTT